A selection of T cell receptor beta chains follows, all from one sample in a study of T cell responses to AZD1222 COVID-19 vaccine. Sequencing was performed with immunoSEQ multiplex PCR; in TCRdb, only in-frame clones are kept and a portion is missing. The data hold 150,000 or so clones, with roughly nine tenths observed a single time. Material: peripheral blood, obtained 28 days after the second AZD1222 dose. The receptors derive from an adult who received the AZD1222 COVID-19 vaccine. Each CDR3 is given with its conserved first and last residue.

V,CDR3
TRBV19,CASRSRAFRTYNEQFF
TRBV6-1,CASSEAGVPGRGFYTEAFF
TRBV6-2/TRBV6-3,CASGLASSSYNEQFF
TRBV15,CATSRDRGRDNQPQHF
TRBV20-1,CSASPRTYEQYF
TRBV27,CASSLDRGPQHF
TRBV3-1/TRBV3-2,CASSQGIGGHYGYTF
TRBV19,CASSEPGRRAGELFF
TRBV29-1,CSVEAGSSRYGYTF
TRBV5-1,CASRQGATNEKLFF
TRBV27,CASSLAREVTEAFF
TRBV7-2,CASSSQPPYNEQFF
TRBV25-1,CASEDRASYEQYF
TRBV7-2,CASSNRGGQETQYF
TRBV9,CASSVGPSPDTQYF
TRBV14,CASSPGQGATNTEAFF
TRBV12-3/TRBV12-4,CASSNQGPGAFF
TRBV3-1/TRBV3-2,CASRYPPGVTF
TRBV2,CASSVVAEESEAFF
TRBV10-3,CAISLAGASGGNEQFF
TRBV30,CACRTRPLGEKLFF
TRBV6-5,CASRERAFHTEAFF
TRBV19,CASSIEGTSENEQFF